Only a few counts were recorded for the clone carrying this TCR beta chain. Its target is unknown. Each of the donors had roughly 9.3 milliliters of peripheral blood drawn into EDTA-treated Vacutainer tubes. Extraction yielded at least 6 micrograms of total RNA per sample. This sample was included in a study of blood T cells in healthy people across ages. From germline, CDR1 is MGHRA and CDR2 YSYEKL. The V and J ends lost 1 base and 4 bases, in that order; junction bases with no gene match: 5. There are 16 residues in the CDR3. The study, taken as a whole, reports: Researchers deemed the diversity estimates from one million T cells underestimates.

Using a J-beta primer mix together with a sample-barcoded 5' primer, a second PCR was run for roughly 6 to 12 cycles. One entry per CDR3 protein, called by TCRdb with MiXCR from the 5' RACE reads. The table shows about a million distinct CDR3 sequences, with 48% occurring only once. The sequenced sample consisted of blood. The chain recombines TRBV4-1 with TRBJ2-3, with TRBD2 identical over 10 bases. The sequence was collected from a young man in good health. DNA for the CDR3: TGCGCCAGCAGCCAAGTGAGCGGGGGGGACTCAGATACGCAGTATTTT. It translates to CASSQVSGGDSDTQYF.